This T cell receptor (beta chain) was sequenced during a study of T cells in Graves' hyperthyroidism and ophthalmopathy. Study-level results: Before onset, ophthalmopathy was predicted by the model a median around 6 months earlier.

Amplified TCR beta CDR3 regions came from RNA transcripts. Researchers ran a first-round RT-PCR on the TCR CDR3 using the HTBI primer set. A single record per CDR3 protein comes from TCRdb applying MiXCR to the multiplex PCR reads. This table has around 440,000 distinct CDR3 sequences, 15% to 18% appearing once. This CDR3 has 15 amino acids. Looked up from germline, CDR1 is SGHNT and CDR2 is YYREEE (reference sequence). Trimming left V 1 base short and J 5 bases short, with 15 bases between. Clinical symptoms, serum thyroxine and TRAb, thyroid ultrasound and orbital computed tomography were used for the diagnoses. Of note for this clonotype: Its antigen is still unknown.

The sample consisted of blood. The chain has TRBV5-4 and TRBJ2-5, with D possibly matching TRBD2 (6 bases). The TCR comes from a woman under 30 with Graves' hyperthyroidism. The CDR3 loop reads CASSLSTTSLETQYF. Here the CDR3 DNA reads TGTGCCAGCAGCTTGTCTACGACTAGTCTTGAGACCCAGTACTTC.